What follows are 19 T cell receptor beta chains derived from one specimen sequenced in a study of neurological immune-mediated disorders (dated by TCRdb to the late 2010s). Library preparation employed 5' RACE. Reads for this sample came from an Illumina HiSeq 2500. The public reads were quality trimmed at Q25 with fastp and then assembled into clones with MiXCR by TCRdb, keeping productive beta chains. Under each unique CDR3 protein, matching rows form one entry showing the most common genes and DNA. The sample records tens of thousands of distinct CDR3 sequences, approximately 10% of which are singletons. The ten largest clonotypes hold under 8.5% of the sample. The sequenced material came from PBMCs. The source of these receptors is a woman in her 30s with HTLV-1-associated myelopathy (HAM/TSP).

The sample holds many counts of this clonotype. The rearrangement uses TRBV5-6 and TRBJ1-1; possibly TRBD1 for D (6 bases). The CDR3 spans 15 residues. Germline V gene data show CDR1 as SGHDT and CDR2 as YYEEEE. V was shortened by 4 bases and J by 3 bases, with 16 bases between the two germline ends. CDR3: CASSPAPGQYTEAFF. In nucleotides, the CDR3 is TGTGCCAGCAGCCCTGCCCCCGGACAGTACACTGAAGCTTTCTTT. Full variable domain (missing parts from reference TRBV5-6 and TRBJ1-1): DAGVTQSPTHLIKTRGQQVTLRCSPKSGHDTVSWYQQALGQGPQFIFQYYEEEERQRGNFPDRFSGHQFPNYSSELNVNALLLGDSALYLCASSPAPGQYTEAFFGQGTRLTVV.

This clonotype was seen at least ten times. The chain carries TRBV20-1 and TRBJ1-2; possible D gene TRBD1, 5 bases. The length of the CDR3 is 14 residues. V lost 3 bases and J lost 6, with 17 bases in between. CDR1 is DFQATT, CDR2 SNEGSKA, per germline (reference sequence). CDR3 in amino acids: CSASVGTPGHGYTF. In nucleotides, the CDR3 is TGCAGTGCTAGTGTGGGGACCCCTGGGCATGGCTACACCTTC.

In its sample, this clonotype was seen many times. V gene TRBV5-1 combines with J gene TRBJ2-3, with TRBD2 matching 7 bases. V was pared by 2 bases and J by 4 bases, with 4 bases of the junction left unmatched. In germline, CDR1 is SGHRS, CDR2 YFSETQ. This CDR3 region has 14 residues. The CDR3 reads CASSFGDYSDTQYF. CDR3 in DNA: TGCGCCAGCAGCTTTGGGGACTACTCAGATACGCAGTATTTT.

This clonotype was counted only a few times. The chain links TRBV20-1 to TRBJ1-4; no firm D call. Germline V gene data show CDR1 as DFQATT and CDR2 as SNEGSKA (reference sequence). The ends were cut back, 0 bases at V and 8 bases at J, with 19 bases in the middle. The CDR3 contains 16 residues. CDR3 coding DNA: TGCAGTGCTAGAGACCCTGCCTGGACTTTAGAAGAAAAACTGTTTTTT. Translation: CSARDPAWTLEEKLFF.

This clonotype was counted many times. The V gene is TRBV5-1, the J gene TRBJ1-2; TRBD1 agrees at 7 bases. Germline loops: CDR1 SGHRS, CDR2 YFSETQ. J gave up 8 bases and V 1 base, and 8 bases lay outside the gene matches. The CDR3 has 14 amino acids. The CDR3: CASSLYGTGEGYTF. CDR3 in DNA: TGCGCCAGCAGCTTGTACGGAACAGGGGAAGGCTACACCTTC.

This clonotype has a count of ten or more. CDR3 coding DNA: TGTGCCAGCAGGCCGGGACAGGGGGCCTCAGATACGCAGTATTTT. It specifies CASRPGQGASDTQYF. V gene TRBV2 combines with J gene TRBJ2-3; 12 positions agree with TRBD1. Germline lookup yields CDR1 SNHLY and CDR2 FYNNEI. With V trimmed by 6 bases and J by 4 bases, 5 bases remained unmatched. This CDR3 is 15 amino acids long. The full variable domain, with the rest looked up from reference TRBV2 and TRBJ2-3, is EPEVTQTPSHQVTQMGQEVILRCVPISNHLYFYWYRQILGQKVEFLVSFYNNEISEKSEIFDDQFSVERPDGSNFTLKIRSTKLEDSAMYFCASRPGQGASDTQYFGPGTRLTVL.

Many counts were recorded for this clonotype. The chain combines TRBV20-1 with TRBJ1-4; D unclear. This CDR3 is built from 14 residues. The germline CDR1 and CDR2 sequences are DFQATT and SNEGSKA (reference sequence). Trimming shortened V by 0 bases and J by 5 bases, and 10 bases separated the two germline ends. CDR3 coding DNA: TGCAGTGCTAGAGATGGAACGTCGAATGAAAAACTGTTTTTT. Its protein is CSARDGTSNEKLFF.

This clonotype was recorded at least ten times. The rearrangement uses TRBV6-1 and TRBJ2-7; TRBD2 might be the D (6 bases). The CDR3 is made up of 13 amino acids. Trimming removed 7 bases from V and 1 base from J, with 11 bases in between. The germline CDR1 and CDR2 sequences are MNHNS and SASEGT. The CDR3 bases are TGTGCCAGCATGCGGGACGGATCCTACGAGCAGTACTTC. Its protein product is CASMRDGSYEQYF.

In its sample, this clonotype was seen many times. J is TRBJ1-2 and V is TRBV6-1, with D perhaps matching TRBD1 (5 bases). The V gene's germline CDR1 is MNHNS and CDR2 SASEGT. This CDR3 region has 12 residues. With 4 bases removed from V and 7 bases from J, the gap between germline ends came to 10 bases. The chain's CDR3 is CASSGDRLGYTF. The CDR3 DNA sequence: TGTGCCAGCAGTGGAGACAGACTTGGCTACACCTTC.

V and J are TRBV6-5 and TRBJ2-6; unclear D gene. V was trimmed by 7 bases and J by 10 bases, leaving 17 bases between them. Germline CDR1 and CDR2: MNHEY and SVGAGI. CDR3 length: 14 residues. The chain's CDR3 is CASTEHAVANVLTF. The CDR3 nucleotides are TGTGCCAGCACCGAACACGCTGTGGCAAACGTCCTGACTTTC.

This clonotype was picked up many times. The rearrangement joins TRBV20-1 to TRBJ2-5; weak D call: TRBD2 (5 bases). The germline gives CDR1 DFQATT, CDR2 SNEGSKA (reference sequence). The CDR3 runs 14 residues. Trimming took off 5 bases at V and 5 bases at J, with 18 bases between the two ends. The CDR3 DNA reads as TGCAGTGCTCGATACCTCGGGGTTCCGGAGACCCAGTACTTC. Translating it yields CSARYLGVPETQYF.

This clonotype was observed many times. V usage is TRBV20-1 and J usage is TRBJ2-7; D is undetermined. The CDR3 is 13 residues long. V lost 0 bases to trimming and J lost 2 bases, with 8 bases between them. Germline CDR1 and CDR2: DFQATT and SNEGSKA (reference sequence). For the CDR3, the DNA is TGCAGTGCTAGAGAAGCGAACCCCTACGAGCAGTACTTC. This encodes CSAREANPYEQYF.

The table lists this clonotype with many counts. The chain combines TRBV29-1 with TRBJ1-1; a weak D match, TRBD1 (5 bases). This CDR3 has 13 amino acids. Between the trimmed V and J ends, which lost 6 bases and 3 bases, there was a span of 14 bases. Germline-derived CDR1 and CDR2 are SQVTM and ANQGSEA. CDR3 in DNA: TGCAGCGTGACCCTTCGGGGCGACACTGAAGCTTTCTTT. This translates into CSVTLRGDTEAFF.

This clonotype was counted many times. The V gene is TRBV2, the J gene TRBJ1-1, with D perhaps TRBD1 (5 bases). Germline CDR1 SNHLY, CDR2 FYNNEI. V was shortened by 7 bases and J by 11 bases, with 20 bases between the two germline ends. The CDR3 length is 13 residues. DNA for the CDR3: TGTGCCAGCAATGCCGATCTGGGACCAAGGGCTTTCTTT. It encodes CASNADLGPRAFF.

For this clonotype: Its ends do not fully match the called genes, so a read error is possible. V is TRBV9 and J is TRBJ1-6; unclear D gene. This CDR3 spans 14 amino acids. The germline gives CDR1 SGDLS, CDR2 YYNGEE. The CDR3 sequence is CASSAETWNSSLHF. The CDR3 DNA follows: TGTGCCAGCAGCGCGGAGACATGGAATTCATCCCTCCACTTT.

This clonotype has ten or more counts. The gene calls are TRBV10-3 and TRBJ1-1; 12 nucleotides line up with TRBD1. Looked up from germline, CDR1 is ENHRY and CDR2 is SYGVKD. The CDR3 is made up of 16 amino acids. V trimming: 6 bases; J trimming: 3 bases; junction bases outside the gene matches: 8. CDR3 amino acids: CAIRNRDRGQDTEAFF. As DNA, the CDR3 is TGTGCCATCAGGAACCGGGACAGGGGGCAAGACACTGAAGCTTTCTTT.

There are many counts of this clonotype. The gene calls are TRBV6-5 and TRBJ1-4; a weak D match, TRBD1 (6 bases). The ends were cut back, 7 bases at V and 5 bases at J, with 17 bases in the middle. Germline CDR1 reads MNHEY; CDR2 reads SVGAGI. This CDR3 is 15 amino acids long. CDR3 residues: CASTTSGAANEKLFF. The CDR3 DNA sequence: TGTGCCAGCACCACGTCAGGGGCGGCAAATGAAAAACTGTTTTTT.

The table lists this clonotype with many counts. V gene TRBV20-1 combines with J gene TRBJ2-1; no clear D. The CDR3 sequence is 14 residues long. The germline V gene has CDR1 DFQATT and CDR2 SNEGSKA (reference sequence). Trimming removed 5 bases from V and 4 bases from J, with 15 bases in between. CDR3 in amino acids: CSARPVAAYNEQFF. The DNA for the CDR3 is TGCAGTGCTCGACCGGTGGCTGCGTACAATGAGCAGTTCTTC.

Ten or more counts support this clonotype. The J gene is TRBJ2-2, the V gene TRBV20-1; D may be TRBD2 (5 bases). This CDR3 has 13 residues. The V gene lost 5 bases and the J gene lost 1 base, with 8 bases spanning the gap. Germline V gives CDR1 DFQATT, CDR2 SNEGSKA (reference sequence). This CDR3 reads CSASRENTGELFF. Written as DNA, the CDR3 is TGCAGTGCTTCCCGGGAGAACACCGGGGAGCTGTTTTTT.